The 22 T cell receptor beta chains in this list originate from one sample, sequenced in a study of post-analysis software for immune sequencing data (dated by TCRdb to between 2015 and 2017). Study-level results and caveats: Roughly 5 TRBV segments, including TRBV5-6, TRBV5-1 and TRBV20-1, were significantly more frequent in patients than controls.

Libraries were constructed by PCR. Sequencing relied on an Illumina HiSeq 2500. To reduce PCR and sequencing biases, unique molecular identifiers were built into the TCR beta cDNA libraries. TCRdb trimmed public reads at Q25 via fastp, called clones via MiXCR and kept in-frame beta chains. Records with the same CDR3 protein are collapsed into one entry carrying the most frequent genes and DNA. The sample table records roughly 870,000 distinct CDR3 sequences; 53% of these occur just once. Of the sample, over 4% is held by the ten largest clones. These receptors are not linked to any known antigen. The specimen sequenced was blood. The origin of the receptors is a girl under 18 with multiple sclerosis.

CDR3 region: CSARDLAGGHREQFF. CDR3 nucleotide sequence: TGCAGTGCTAGGGACCTAGCGGGAGGGCACCGTGAGCAGTTCTTC. V gene TRBV20-1 combines with J gene TRBJ2-1; 12 bases map to TRBD2. Germline V gene data show CDR1 as DFQATT and CDR2 as SNEGSKA (reference sequence). Unmatched junction bases numbered 9, after V lost 3 bases and J lost 9 bases. There are 15 residues in the CDR3.

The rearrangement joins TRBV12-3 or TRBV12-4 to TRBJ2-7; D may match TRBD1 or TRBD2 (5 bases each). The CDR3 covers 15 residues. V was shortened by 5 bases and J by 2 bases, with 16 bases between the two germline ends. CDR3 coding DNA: TGTGCCAGCAGTCCCGGGACCACAAGAACCTACGAGCAGTACTTC. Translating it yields CASSPGTTRTYEQYF.

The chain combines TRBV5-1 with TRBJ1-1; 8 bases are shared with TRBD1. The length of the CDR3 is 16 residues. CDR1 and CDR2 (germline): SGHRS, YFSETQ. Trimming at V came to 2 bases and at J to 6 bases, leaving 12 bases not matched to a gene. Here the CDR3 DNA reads TGCGCCAGCAGCTTTGGCCGGGACAGGCAGAGCGCTGAAGCTTTCTTT. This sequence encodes CASSFGRDRQSAEAFF.

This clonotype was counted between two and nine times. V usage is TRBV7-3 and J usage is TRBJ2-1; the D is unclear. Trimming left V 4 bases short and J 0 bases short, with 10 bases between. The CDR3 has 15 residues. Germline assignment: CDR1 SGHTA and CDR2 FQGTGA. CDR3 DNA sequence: TGTGCCAGCAGCTCCCAAGCAAGCTCCTACAATGAGCAGTTCTTC. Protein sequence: CASSSQASSYNEQFF.

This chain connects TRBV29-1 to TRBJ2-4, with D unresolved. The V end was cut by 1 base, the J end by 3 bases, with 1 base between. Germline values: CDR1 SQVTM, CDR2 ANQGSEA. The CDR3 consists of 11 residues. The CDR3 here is CSVEVKNIQYF. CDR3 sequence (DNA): TGCAGCGTTGAAGTCAAAAACATTCAGTACTTC.

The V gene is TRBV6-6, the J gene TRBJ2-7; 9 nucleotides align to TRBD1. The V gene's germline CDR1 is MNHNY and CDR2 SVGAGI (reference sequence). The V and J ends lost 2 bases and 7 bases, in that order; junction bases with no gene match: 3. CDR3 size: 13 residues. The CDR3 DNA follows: TGTGCCAGCAGTTACGGGACAGGGCATGAGCAGTACTTC. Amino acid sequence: CASSYGTGHEQYF.

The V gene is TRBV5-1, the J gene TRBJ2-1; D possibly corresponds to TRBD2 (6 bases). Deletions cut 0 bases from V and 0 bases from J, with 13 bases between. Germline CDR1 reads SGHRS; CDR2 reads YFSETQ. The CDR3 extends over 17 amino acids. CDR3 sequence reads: CASSLESLGSSYNEQFF. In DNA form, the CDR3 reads TGCGCCAGCAGCTTGGAATCCCTCGGGAGCTCCTACAATGAGCAGTTCTTC.

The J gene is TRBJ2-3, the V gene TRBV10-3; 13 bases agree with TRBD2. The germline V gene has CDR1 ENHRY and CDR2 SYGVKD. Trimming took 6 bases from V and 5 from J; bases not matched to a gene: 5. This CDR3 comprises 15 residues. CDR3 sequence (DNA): TGTGCCATCAGGGGGACTAGCGGGGAAGTAGATACGCAGTATTTT. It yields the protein CAIRGTSGEVDTQYF.

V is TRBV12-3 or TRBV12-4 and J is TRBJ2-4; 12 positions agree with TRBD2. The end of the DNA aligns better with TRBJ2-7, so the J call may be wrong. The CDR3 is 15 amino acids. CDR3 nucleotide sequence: TGTGCCAGCAGAACTGGACTAGCGGGGTCGTACGAGCAGTACTTC. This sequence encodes CASRTGLAGSYEQYF.

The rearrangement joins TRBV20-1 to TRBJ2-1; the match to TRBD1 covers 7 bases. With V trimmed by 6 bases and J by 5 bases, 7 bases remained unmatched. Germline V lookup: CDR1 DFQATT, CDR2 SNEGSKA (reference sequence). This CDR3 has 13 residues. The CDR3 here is CSAPGQTNNEQFF. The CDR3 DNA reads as TGCAGTGCCCCGGGACAGACAAACAATGAGCAGTTCTTC.

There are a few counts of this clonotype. The CDR3 region is CSVRGQSEQFF. The CDR3 DNA follows: TGCAGTGTCAGAGGGCAGAGTGAGCAGTTCTTC. This chain uses TRBV20-1 with TRBJ2-1; TRBD2 is a possible D gene (5 bases). Deletions cut 7 bases from V and 9 bases from J, with 13 bases between. CDR3 length: 11 amino acids. CDR1 is DFQATT, CDR2 SNEGSKA, per germline (reference sequence).

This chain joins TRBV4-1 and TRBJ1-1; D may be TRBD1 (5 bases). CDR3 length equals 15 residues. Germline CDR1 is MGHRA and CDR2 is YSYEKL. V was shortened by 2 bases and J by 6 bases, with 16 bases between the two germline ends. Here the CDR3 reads CASSQKQVTGAEAFF. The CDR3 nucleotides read TGCGCCAGCAGCCAAAAACAGGTAACGGGGGCTGAAGCTTTCTTT.

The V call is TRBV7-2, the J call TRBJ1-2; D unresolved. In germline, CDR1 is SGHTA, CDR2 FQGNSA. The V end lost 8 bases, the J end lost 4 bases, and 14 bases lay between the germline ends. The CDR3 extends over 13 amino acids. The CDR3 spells CASFPANRYGYTF. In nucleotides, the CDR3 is TGTGCCAGCTTCCCGGCGAATCGCTATGGCTACACCTTC.

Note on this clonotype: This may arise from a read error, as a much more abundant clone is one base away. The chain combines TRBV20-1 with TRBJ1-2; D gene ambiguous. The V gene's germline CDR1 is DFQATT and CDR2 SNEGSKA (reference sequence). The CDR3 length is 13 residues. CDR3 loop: CSARQIENYGCTF. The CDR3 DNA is TGCAGTGCTAGACAGATAGAAAACTATGGCTGCACCTTC.

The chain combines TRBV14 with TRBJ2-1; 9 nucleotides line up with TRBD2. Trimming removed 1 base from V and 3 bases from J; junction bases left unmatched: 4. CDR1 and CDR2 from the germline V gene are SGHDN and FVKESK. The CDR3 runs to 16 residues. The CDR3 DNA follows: TGTGCCAGCAGCCAAGGTCCAGCGGGGGGCTACAATGAGCAGTTCTTC. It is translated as CASSQGPAGGYNEQFF.

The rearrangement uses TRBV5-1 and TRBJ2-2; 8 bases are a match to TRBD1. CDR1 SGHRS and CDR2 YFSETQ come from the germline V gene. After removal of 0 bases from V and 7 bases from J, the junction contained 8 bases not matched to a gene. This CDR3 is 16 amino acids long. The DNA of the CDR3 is TGCGCCAGCAGCTTGGGGGGGACAGGAGGCATCGGGGAGCTGTTTTTT. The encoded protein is CASSLGGTGGIGELFF.

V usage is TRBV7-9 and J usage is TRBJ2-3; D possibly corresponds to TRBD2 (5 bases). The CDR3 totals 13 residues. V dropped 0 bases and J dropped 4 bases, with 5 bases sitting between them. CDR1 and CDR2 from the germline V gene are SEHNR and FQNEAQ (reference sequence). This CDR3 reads CASSLADSDTQYF. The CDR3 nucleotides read TGTGCCAGCAGCTTAGCGGACTCAGATACGCAGTATTTT.

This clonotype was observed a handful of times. The CDR3 nucleotides are TGTGCCAGCGACGACGCGGACAGACATAGCTCCTACGAGCAGTACTTC. This sequence encodes CASDDADRHSSYEQYF. The genes are TRBV7-3 and TRBJ2-7, with D tentatively TRBD1 (6 bases). The CDR3 is made up of 16 amino acids. Trimming removed 8 bases from V and 0 bases from J, with 20 bases in between. CDR1 is SGHTA, CDR2 FQGTGA, per germline.

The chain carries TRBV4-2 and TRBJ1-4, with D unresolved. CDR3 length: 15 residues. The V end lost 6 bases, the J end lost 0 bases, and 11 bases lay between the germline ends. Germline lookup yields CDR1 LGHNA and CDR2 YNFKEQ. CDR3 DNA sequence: TGTGCCAGCAGTTCTCTCAAGTCAACTAATGAAAAACTGTTTTTT. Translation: CASSSLKSTNEKLFF.

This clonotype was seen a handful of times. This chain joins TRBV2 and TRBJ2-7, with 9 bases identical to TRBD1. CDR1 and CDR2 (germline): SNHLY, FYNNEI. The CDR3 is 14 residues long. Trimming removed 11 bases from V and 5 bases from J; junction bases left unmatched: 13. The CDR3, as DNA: TGTGCCTCACGGGTATGGGACAGGGTCCACGAGCAGTACTTC. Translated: CASRVWDRVHEQYF.

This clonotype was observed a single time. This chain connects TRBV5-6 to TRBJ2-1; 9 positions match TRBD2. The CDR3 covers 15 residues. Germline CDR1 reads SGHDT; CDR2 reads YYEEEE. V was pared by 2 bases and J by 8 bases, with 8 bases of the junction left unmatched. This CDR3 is CASSFFQRGDDEQFF. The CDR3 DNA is TGTGCCAGCAGCTTTTTCCAGCGGGGGGATGATGAGCAGTTCTTC.

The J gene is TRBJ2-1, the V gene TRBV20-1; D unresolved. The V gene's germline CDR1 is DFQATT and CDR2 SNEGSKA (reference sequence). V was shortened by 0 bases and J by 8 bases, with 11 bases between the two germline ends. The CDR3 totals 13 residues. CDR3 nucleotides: TGCAGTGCTAGAGATATGGCAATGGATGAGCAGTTCTTC. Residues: CSARDMAMDEQFF.